A selection of T cell receptor beta chains follows, all from one sample in a study of T cells in Graves' hyperthyroidism and ophthalmopathy. TCRdb reprocessed the multiplex PCR reads with MiXCR, giving one entry per CDR3 protein. The sample contains a few hundred thousand distinct CDR3 sequences, about 18% of which appear only once. Sequences were obtained from blood. All receptors derive from an older woman with Graves' ophthalmopathy. The CDR3 runs from the conserved cysteine through the conserved F or W. Fields, in order: clone size, V gene, D gene, J gene, CDR3 protein, CDR3 DNA. The D gene is left open where the match is weak. Where a row states a size, it is once, few, many or the class of an expanded clone; other rows omit it.

clone_size: .; v_call: TRBV20-1; d_call: TRBD1; j_call: TRBJ1-1; cdr3_aa: CSAIGQGVSEAFF; cdr3_nt: TGCAGTGCCATAGGACAGGGTGTCTCTGAAGCTTTCTTT
clone_size: many; v_call: TRBV7-2; d_call: TRBD2; j_call: TRBJ2-7; cdr3_aa: CASSPILAGGPYEQYF; cdr3_nt: TGTGCCAGCAGCCCTATACTAGCGGGGGGCCCCTACGAGCAGTACTTC
clone_size: .; v_call: TRBV10-1; d_call: .; j_call: TRBJ2-3; cdr3_aa: CASGKTGTDTQYF; cdr3_nt: TGCGCCAGCGGGAAGACAGGTACAGATACGCAGTATTTT
clone_size: many; v_call: TRBV20-1; d_call: .; j_call: TRBJ2-1; cdr3_aa: CSAQGGTQLGEQFF; cdr3_nt: TGCAGTGCCCAGGGCGGGACCCAATTGGGGGAGCAGTTCTTC
clone_size: few; v_call: TRBV2; d_call: TRBD1; j_call: TRBJ1-2; cdr3_aa: CASSTHDRVGGYTF; cdr3_nt: TGTGCCAGCAGCACGCACGACAGGGTGGGAGGCTACACCTTC
clone_size: many; v_call: TRBV12-3/TRBV12-4; d_call: .; j_call: TRBJ2-5; cdr3_aa: CASRSGAEGGTQYF; cdr3_nt: TGTGCCAGCAGATCAGGGGCCGAGGGGGGGACCCAGTACTTC
clone_size: many; v_call: TRBV20-1; d_call: TRBD2; j_call: TRBJ2-6; cdr3_aa: CSARDVRGSGSGANVLTF; cdr3_nt: TGCAGTGCTAGAGATGTACGGGGTAGCGGGTCTGGGGCCAACGTCCTGACTTTC
clone_size: .; v_call: TRBV5-6; d_call: TRBD2; j_call: TRBJ2-3; cdr3_aa: CASRPSGSSDTQYF; cdr3_nt: TGTGCCAGCAGACCGAGCGGGAGCTCAGATACGCAGTATTTT
clone_size: many; v_call: TRBV6-1; d_call: .; j_call: TRBJ2-7; cdr3_aa: CASSSTWYEQYF; cdr3_nt: TGTGCCAGCAGTTCCACCTGGTACGAGCAGTACTTC
clone_size: few; v_call: TRBV14; d_call: TRBD2; j_call: TRBJ2-5; cdr3_aa: CASSQDSGAGGPPRTQYF; cdr3_nt: TGTGCCAGCAGCCAAGATTCAGGAGCGGGGGGGCCCCCCCGGACCCAGTACTTC
clone_size: .; v_call: TRBV2; d_call: TRBD1; j_call: TRBJ2-4; cdr3_aa: CATSDNRGAKNIQYF; cdr3_nt: TGTGCCACCAGTGATAACAGGGGTGCCAAAAACATTCAGTACTTC
clone_size: many; v_call: TRBV3-1; d_call: .; j_call: TRBJ2-1; cdr3_aa: CASSHKRSRGLYNEQFF; cdr3_nt: TGTGCCAGCAGCCACAAACGCTCGCGGGGCCTATACAATGAGCAGTTCTTC
clone_size: .; v_call: TRBV20-1; d_call: TRBD2; j_call: TRBJ2-1; cdr3_aa: CSARDLTSGSSYNEQFF; cdr3_nt: TGCAGTGCTAGAGATCTGACTAGCGGAAGCTCCTACAATGAGCAGTTCTTC
clone_size: many; v_call: TRBV20-1; d_call: .; j_call: TRBJ1-1; cdr3_aa: CSAWIGAEAFF; cdr3_nt: TGCAGTGCTTGGATTGGGGCTGAAGCTTTCTTT
clone_size: few; v_call: TRBV7-2; d_call: .; j_call: TRBJ2-7; cdr3_aa: CASSSGWAERYF; cdr3_nt: TGTGCCAGCAGCTCCGGTTGGGCCGAGCGGTACTTC
clone_size: many; v_call: TRBV18; d_call: .; j_call: TRBJ1-1; cdr3_aa: CASSPGRNTEAFF; cdr3_nt: TGTGCCAGCTCACCCGGACGAAACACTGAAGCTTTCTTT
clone_size: many; v_call: TRBV6-1; d_call: TRBD2; j_call: TRBJ2-7; cdr3_aa: CASSERTSGYEQYF; cdr3_nt: TGTGCCAGCAGTGAGAGGACTAGCGGCTACGAGCAGTACTTC
clone_size: many; v_call: TRBV7-2; d_call: .; j_call: TRBJ2-1; cdr3_aa: CASSLGSGVGNEQFF; cdr3_nt: TGTGCCAGCAGCTTAGGGTCGGGAGTAGGCAATGAGCAGTTCTTC
clone_size: few; v_call: TRBV27; d_call: .; j_call: TRBJ1-2; cdr3_aa: CASSEAGLGYGYTF; cdr3_nt: TGTGCCAGCAGCGAGGCGGGGCTAGGCTATGGCTACACCTTC
clone_size: many; v_call: TRBV29-1; d_call: .; j_call: TRBJ2-3; cdr3_aa: CSVERGSTDTQYF; cdr3_nt: TGCAGCGTTGAAAGGGGGAGCACAGATACGCAGTATTTT
clone_size: few; v_call: TRBV5-1; d_call: TRBD2; j_call: TRBJ2-2; cdr3_aa: CASSPGTSEGTGELFF; cdr3_nt: TGCGCCAGCAGCCCCGGGACTAGCGAGGGCACCGGGGAGCTGTTTTTT
clone_size: many; v_call: TRBV2; d_call: TRBD2; j_call: TRBJ2-7; cdr3_aa: CASSETGGGEQYF; cdr3_nt: TGTGCCAGCAGTGAAACGGGAGGGGGCGAGCAGTACTTC
clone_size: many; v_call: TRBV24-1; d_call: .; j_call: TRBJ2-2; cdr3_aa: CATSPEHTGELFF; cdr3_nt: TGTGCCACCAGTCCCGAGCACACCGGGGAGCTGTTTTTT
clone_size: .; v_call: TRBV7-9; d_call: TRBD1; j_call: TRBJ2-4; cdr3_aa: CASSLKTTGVAKNIQYF; cdr3_nt: TGTGCCAGCAGCCTAAAAACGACAGGGGTAGCCAAAAACATTCAGTACTTC
clone_size: many; v_call: TRBV18; d_call: TRBD1; j_call: TRBJ1-1; cdr3_aa: CASSPGQGALTEAFF; cdr3_nt: TGTGCCAGCTCACCGGGACAGGGGGCTCTGACTGAAGCTTTCTTT
clone_size: few; v_call: TRBV5-5; d_call: .; j_call: TRBJ1-4; cdr3_aa: CASSSTVTQIEKLFF; cdr3_nt: TGTGCCAGCAGCTCCACCGTGACACAAATAGAAAAACTGTTTTTT
clone_size: many; v_call: TRBV7-8; d_call: .; j_call: TRBJ1-1; cdr3_aa: CASRLRVTEAFF; cdr3_nt: TGTGCCAGCAGACTCAGGGTCACTGAAGCTTTCTTT
clone_size: many; v_call: TRBV6-2/TRBV6-3; d_call: .; j_call: TRBJ2-6; cdr3_aa: CASSYPGGITSGANVLTF; cdr3_nt: TGTGCCAGCAGTTACCCGGGCGGGATTACCTCTGGGGCCAACGTCCTGACTTTC
clone_size: many; v_call: TRBV11-2; d_call: TRBD2; j_call: TRBJ2-1; cdr3_aa: CASSLDIAGGPSYNEQFF; cdr3_nt: TGTGCCAGCAGCTTAGACATTGCGGGGGGACCTTCCTACAATGAGCAGTTCTTC
clone_size: many; v_call: TRBV7-2; d_call: .; j_call: TRBJ1-6; cdr3_aa: CASSSGNSPLHF; cdr3_nt: TGTGCCAGCTCTTCGGGTAATTCACCCCTCCACTTT
clone_size: few; v_call: TRBV7-3; d_call: .; j_call: TRBJ2-2; cdr3_aa: CASSLTSDTGELFF; cdr3_nt: TGTGCCAGCAGCTTAACTAGCGACACCGGGGAGCTGTTTTTT
clone_size: many; v_call: TRBV28; d_call: TRBD1; j_call: TRBJ1-4; cdr3_aa: CASSPGGGASEKLFF; cdr3_nt: TGTGCCAGCAGTCCAGGGGGGGGCGCGAGTGAAAAACTGTTTTTT
clone_size: many; v_call: TRBV7-2; d_call: TRBD2; j_call: TRBJ2-1; cdr3_aa: CASNGGRALEQFF; cdr3_nt: TGTGCCAGCAACGGCGGGAGGGCCCTTGAGCAGTTCTTC
clone_size: many; v_call: TRBV6-1; d_call: .; j_call: TRBJ1-1; cdr3_aa: CASSQITSEAFF; cdr3_nt: TGTGCCAGCAGCCAAATTACATCTGAAGCTTTCTTT
clone_size: many; v_call: TRBV5-1; d_call: TRBD1; j_call: TRBJ1-1; cdr3_aa: CASSLGGQGGGAEAFF; cdr3_nt: TGCGCCAGCAGCTTGGGGGGACAGGGTGGAGGAGCTGAAGCTTTCTTT
clone_size: many; v_call: TRBV6-1; d_call: .; j_call: TRBJ1-2; cdr3_aa: CASSYRGGGYTF; cdr3_nt: TGTGCCAGCAGTTACCGGGGGGGAGGCTACACCTTC
clone_size: many; v_call: TRBV2; d_call: .; j_call: TRBJ2-6; cdr3_aa: CASHSGANVLTF; cdr3_nt: TGTGCCAGCCACTCTGGGGCCAACGTCCTGACTTTC
clone_size: .; v_call: TRBV7-9; d_call: .; j_call: TRBJ2-2; cdr3_aa: CASTVYVGDGELFF; cdr3_nt: TGTGCCAGCACCGTGTATGTCGGGGACGGGGAGCTGTTTTTT
clone_size: few; v_call: TRBV20-1; d_call: .; j_call: TRBJ2-7; cdr3_aa: CSASSYEQYF; cdr3_nt: TGCAGTGCCAGCTCTTACGAGCAGTACTTC
clone_size: many; v_call: TRBV18; d_call: TRBD1; j_call: TRBJ1-6; cdr3_aa: CASSPSSGGVSSPLHF; cdr3_nt: TGTGCCAGCTCACCTTCTTCAGGGGGCGTGAGTTCACCCCTCCACTTT